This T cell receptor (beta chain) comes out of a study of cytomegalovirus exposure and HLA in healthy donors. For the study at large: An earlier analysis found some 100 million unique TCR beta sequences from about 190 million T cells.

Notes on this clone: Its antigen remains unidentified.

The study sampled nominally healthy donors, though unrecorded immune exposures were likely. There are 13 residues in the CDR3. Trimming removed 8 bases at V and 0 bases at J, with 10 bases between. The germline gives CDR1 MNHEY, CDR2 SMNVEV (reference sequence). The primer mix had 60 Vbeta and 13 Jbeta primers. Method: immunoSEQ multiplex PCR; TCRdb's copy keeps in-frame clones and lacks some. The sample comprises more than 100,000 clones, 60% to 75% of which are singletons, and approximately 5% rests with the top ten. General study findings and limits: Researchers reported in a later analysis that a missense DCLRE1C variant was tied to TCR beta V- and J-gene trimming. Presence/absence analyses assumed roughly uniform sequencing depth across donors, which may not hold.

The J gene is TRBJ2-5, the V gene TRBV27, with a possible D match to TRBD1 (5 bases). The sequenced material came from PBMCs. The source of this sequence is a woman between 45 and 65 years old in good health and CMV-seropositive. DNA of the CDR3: TGTGCCAGCCTTGGGGCAGACCAAGAGACCCAGTACTTC. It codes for CASLGADQETQYF.